The present T cell receptor beta chain was sequenced within a study of cytomegalovirus exposure and HLA in healthy donors. Concerning this clone: Its antigen remains unknown.

Healthy bone marrow donors made up the cohort. Though nominally healthy at sampling, donors likely had unrecorded immune exposures. Findings and caveats of the study: Later analysis demonstrated an association between a missense DCLRE1C variant and TCR beta V- and J-gene trimming. The study had only CMV serostatus as immune exposure information.

Germline assignment: CDR1 SGHRS and CDR2 YFSETQ. Germline trimming cut 2 bases from V and 1 base from J; bases unmatched to any gene: 12. The CDR3 has 18 amino acids. PCR involved 60 Vbeta and 13 Jbeta primers. Sequenced by immunoSEQ multiplex PCR; TCRdb stores in-frame clones only, minus some. The sample lists 150,000 to 200,000 clones, approximately 81% occurring once. The sample was PBMCs. This chain uses TRBV5-1 with TRBJ1-1, with 9 bases fitting TRBD1. The clonotype was recovered from a woman aged 25 to 45 in good health and CMV-seronegative. The CDR3 DNA sequence: TGCGCCAGCAGCTTACAGGGACAGGGTAATTCGAAGAACACTGAAGCTTTCTTT. Residues: CASSLQGQGNSKNTEAFF.